The entry below describes one T cell receptor beta chain. Its antigen is unknown. Investigators excluded patients with uncontrolled infection, other autoimmune disease, pregnancy or lactation. The data belong to a study of T cells in Graves' hyperthyroidism and ophthalmopathy. Study-level points and caveats: Most expanded thyroid clonotypes above 0.001 recurred in blood. Prediction of ophthalmopathy progression came a median 6.5 months pre-onset. Separating ophthalmopathy from stable hyperthyroidism was achieved by a 13 V-J model.

Regions amplified from RNA transcripts were the TCR beta CDR3 regions. A first-round RT-PCR of the TCR CDR3 used the HTBI primer set. TCRdb reprocessed the multiplex PCR reads with MiXCR, giving one entry per CDR3 protein. The table shows more than 550,000 distinct CDR3 sequences, with less than 45% occurring only once. Trimming pared 0 bases from V and 5 bases from J, leaving 12 bases between. Germline assignment: CDR1 SGDLS and CDR2 YYNGEE. The CDR3 is 15 residues long. The clonotype comes from an adult man with Graves' disease, either hyperthyroidism or ophthalmopathy (not recorded which). This rearrangement joins TRBV9 to TRBJ1-5, with a possible D match to TRBD1 (5 bases). Sequenced: peripheral blood or thyroid tissue (not recorded which). CDR3 bases: TGTGCCAGCAGCGTAGAGGAGGGGAGGGATCAGCCCCAGCATTTT. Protein sequence: CASSVEEGRDQPQHF.